Below are 30 T cell receptor beta chains sequenced from a single sample in a study of blood T cells in healthy people across ages. Through a sample-barcoded 5' primer and a J-beta primer mix, a second PCR was run for roughly 6 to 12 cycles. TCRdb independently ran MiXCR on the 5' RACE reads; one entry per CDR3 protein. Here the sample spans 1,500,000 or so distinct CDR3 sequences, roughly 60% being singletons. The sequenced sample was blood. Every receptor here comes from a man aged 18 to 35 in good health.

The chain couples TRBV25-1 to TRBJ1-1; 10 bases align to TRBD1. V lost 7 bases, J lost 1 base, and 3 bases stayed unmatched. Germline V CDR1 and CDR2: MGHDK, SYGVNS. The CDR3 covers 14 residues. The CDR3 sequence is CASMGQGKNTEAFF. The CDR3 DNA reads as TGTGCCAGCATGGGACAGGGGAAGAACACTGAAGCTTTCTTT.

The V gene is TRBV4-2, the J gene TRBJ2-4; the D gene is possibly TRBD2 (7 bases). CDR1 and CDR2 (germline): LGHNA, YNFKEQ. V lost 0 bases, J lost 2 bases, and 14 bases lay in between. This CDR3 region has 17 residues. The CDR3 spells CASSQEGGGGTKNIQYF. In DNA form, the CDR3 reads TGTGCCAGCAGCCAAGAGGGTGGGGGGGGCACCAAAAACATTCAGTACTTC.

This clonotype was seen a handful of times. CDR3 protein: CASSYTSGVGETQYF. CDR3 coding DNA: TGTGCCAGCAGTTACACTAGCGGGGTGGGAGAGACCCAGTACTTC. The J gene is TRBJ2-7, the V gene TRBV27; 10 bases fit TRBD2. The better agreement between TRBJ2-5 and the DNA end casts doubt on the J call. This CDR3 spans 15 amino acids. Germline CDR1 and CDR2: MNHEY and SMNVEV (reference sequence).

The rearrangement links TRBV2 to TRBJ2-7; D is perhaps TRBD1 (5 bases). Trimming removed 6 bases at V and 1 base at J, with 16 bases between. Germline V lookup: CDR1 SNHLY, CDR2 FYNNEI. The CDR3 extends over 15 amino acids. This chain's CDR3 is CASSRIREGSYEQYF. The CDR3 DNA sequence: TGTGCCAGCAGCCGCATCAGGGAAGGTTCCTACGAGCAGTACTTC.

The sample holds a few counts of this clonotype. V gene TRBV6-2 or TRBV6-3 combines with J gene TRBJ2-7; a possible D gene is TRBD2 (6 bases). The V end was cut by 6 bases, the J end by 0 bases, with 12 bases between. The CDR3 is 14 amino acids. Germline V CDR1 and CDR2: MNHEY, SVGEGT. The CDR3, as DNA: TGTGCCAGCAGGGGACTGGGGAGCTCCTACGAGCAGTACTTC. This translates into CASRGLGSSYEQYF.

The rearrangement uses TRBV6-5 and TRBJ1-2; perhaps TRBD1 as D (6 bases). The germline V gene has CDR1 MNHEY and CDR2 SVGAGI. The CDR3 length is 16 residues. Trimming removed 0 bases from V and 3 bases from J, with 14 bases in between. The CDR3 DNA sequence: TGTGCCAGCAGTTACTCGATGGACAGAAACTACTATGGCTACACCTTC. It specifies CASSYSMDRNYYGYTF.

The V gene is TRBV29-1, the J gene TRBJ2-5; no clear D gene. With 5 bases removed from V and 5 bases from J, the gap between germline ends came to 12 bases. The CDR3 is 12 amino acids. The germline V gene has CDR1 SQVTM and CDR2 ANQGSEA. CDR3 bases: TGCAGCGTTTGGATGGGATTCGAGACCCAGTACTTC. Its protein is CSVWMGFETQYF.

The rearrangement uses TRBV7-8 and TRBJ2-7; D gene uncertain. This CDR3 spans 13 amino acids. The germline CDR1 and CDR2 sequences are SGHVS and FQNEAQ. With 5 bases removed from V and 2 bases from J, the gap between germline ends came to 10 bases. The CDR3, as DNA: TGTGCCAGCAGCCCTCTTCTAGCCTACGAGCAGTACTTC. It codes for CASSPLLAYEQYF.

The chain couples TRBV6-2 or TRBV6-3 to TRBJ1-2; tentative D call: TRBD1 (5 bases). This CDR3 region has 14 residues. V was trimmed by 1 base and J by 4 bases, leaving 10 bases between them. Germline CDR1 is MNHEY and CDR2 is SVGEGT. The CDR3 protein is CASSYWGRTYGYTF. DNA of the CDR3: TGTGCCAGCAGTTACTGGGGCAGGACCTATGGCTACACCTTC.

This clonotype was seen only once. This chain joins TRBV10-3 and TRBJ2-7; 7 nucleotides match TRBD1. V gave up 6 bases and J gave up 2 bases; unmatched junction bases: 4. The CDR3 is 13 amino acids. The germline V gene encodes CDR1 ENHRY and CDR2 SYGVKD. The CDR3 region is CAIRGQSTYEQYF. The CDR3 DNA reads as TGTGCCATCAGGGGACAGTCTACCTACGAGCAGTACTTC.

The genes are TRBV3-1 and TRBJ2-1; D gene ambiguous. CDR3 length: 13 amino acids. Trimming pared 0 bases from V and 8 bases from J, leaving 8 bases between. Germline lookup yields CDR1 LGHDT and CDR2 YNNKEL (reference sequence). The CDR3 region has the DNA TGTGCCAGCAGCCAAGATTATCCCTATGAGCAGTTCTTC. This encodes CASSQDYPYEQFF.

This clonotype was observed a few times. The J gene is TRBJ1-1, the V gene TRBV6-5; 7 nucleotides align to TRBD1. V lost 5 bases and J lost 2; bases outside the gene matches: 5. The CDR3 extends over 14 amino acids. Germline V gene data show CDR1 as MNHEY and CDR2 as SVGAGI. The CDR3 reads CASSVQGTNTEAFF. The CDR3 DNA reads as TGTGCCAGCAGTGTACAGGGGACTAACACTGAAGCTTTCTTT.

The chain uses TRBV20-1 and TRBJ2-1; 7 bases match TRBD1. The V gene's germline CDR1 is DFQATT and CDR2 SNEGSKA (reference sequence). This CDR3 region has 14 residues. Trimming removed 6 bases from V and 4 bases from J; junction bases left unmatched: 9. CDR3 region: CSASGTAPYNEQFF. CDR3 sequence (DNA): TGCAGTGCCTCCGGGACAGCTCCGTACAATGAGCAGTTCTTC.

On this clonotype: Sequence at one end of the junction differs from germline and may be a read error. The chain employs TRBV2 and TRBJ2-2, with 12 bases identical to TRBD1. Germline lookup yields CDR1 SNHLY and CDR2 FYNNEI. The CDR3 totals 15 residues. CDR3 residues: CARGQGASNTGELIF. The CDR3 nucleotides are TGTGCCAGGGGACAGGGGGCCTCGAACACCGGGGAGCTGATTTTT.

The V and J genes are TRBV29-1 and TRBJ2-3, with D hard to call. Germline V gene sequence: CDR1 SQVTM, CDR2 ANQGSEA. The CDR3 consists of 13 residues. V gave up 3 bases and J gave up 1 base, with 8 bases separating them. The CDR3 bases are TGCAGCGTTGAGGGGTTCGGCACAGATACGCAGTATTTT. Translating it yields CSVEGFGTDTQYF.

The DNA of the CDR3 is TGTGCCAGCAGCCTCGGAACAGGGTCTAACAGGGCTTTCTTT. Translation: CASSLGTGSNRAFF. The rearrangement uses TRBV27 and TRBJ1-1; D may be TRBD1 (6 bases). Trimming left V 6 bases short and J 11 bases short, with 22 bases between. Germline CDR1 is MNHEY and CDR2 is SMNVEV (reference sequence). This CDR3 is 14 amino acids long.

The chain carries TRBV5-1 and TRBJ2-7, with TRBD2 as a possible D gene (6 bases). The DNA end lines up better with TRBJ2-5; the J call may be wrong. The CDR3 spans 15 residues. The germline V gene has CDR1 SGHRS and CDR2 YFSETQ. CDR3 DNA sequence: TGCGCCAGCAAAGCGCCGGAGGGTGTAAGGGAGACCCAGTACTTC. It yields the protein CASKAPEGVRETQYF.

This clonotype was counted only a few times. The J gene is TRBJ2-1, the V gene TRBV20-1; maybe TRBD2 (5 bases). Germline lookup yields CDR1 DFQATT and CDR2 SNEGSKA (reference sequence). V was shortened by 1 base and J by 0 bases, with 7 bases between the two germline ends. There are 14 residues in the CDR3. CDR3 amino acids: CSARGTYSYNEQFF. CDR3 sequence (DNA): TGCAGTGCTAGAGGGACTTACTCCTACAATGAGCAGTTCTTC.

The V call is TRBV29-1, the J call TRBJ2-4; no firm D call. The tail of the sequence fits TRBJ2-7 better, so the J call may be wrong. Germline V gives CDR1 SQVTM, CDR2 ANQGSEA. The CDR3 runs to 12 residues. The DNA of the CDR3 is TGCAGCGTTGAATCTGGAGAGAGCGAGCAGTACTTC. Residues: CSVESGESEQYF.

The CDR3, as DNA: TGTGCCACCAGCAGTTCAATTGGCTACACCTTC. Amino acid sequence: CATSSSIGYTF. The gene calls are TRBV15 and TRBJ1-2, with unresolved D. Trimming pared 3 bases from V and 7 bases from J, leaving 6 bases between. The CDR3 length is 11 residues. CDR1 is LNHNV and CDR2 is YYDKDF in the germline V gene (reference sequence). Using reference TRBV15 and TRBJ1-2 for the parts outside the CDR3, the full variable domain is DAMVIQNPRYQVTQFGKPVTLSCSQTLNHNVMYWYQQKSSQAPKLLFHYYDKDFNNEADTPDNFQSRRPNTSFCFLDIRSPGLGDTAMYLCATSSSIGYTFGSGTRLTVV.

The gene calls are TRBV4-3 and TRBJ2-2; D perhaps matches TRBD1 (6 bases). The CDR3 has 15 amino acids. V shed 1 base and J shed 6 bases, with 12 bases lying between them. Germline lookup yields CDR1 LGHNA and CDR2 YSLEER. The CDR3 spells CASSQVYREPGELFF. CDR3 sequence (DNA): TGCGCCAGCAGCCAAGTCTACAGGGAACCCGGGGAGCTGTTTTTT.

The chain joins TRBV12-3 or TRBV12-4 to TRBJ2-1; perhaps TRBD2 as D (5 bases). V gave up 8 bases and J gave up 2 bases, with 10 bases separating them. There are 13 residues in the CDR3. CDR3 nucleotides: TGTGCCAGCGAGGACTCGACCTACAATGAGCAGTTCTTC. Translation gives CASEDSTYNEQFF.

A word on this clonotype: Sequence at one end of the junction differs from germline and may be a read error. The gene calls are TRBV10-3 and TRBJ2-1, with a tentative D call TRBD1 (5 bases). The CDR3 covers 13 residues. CDR1 ENHRY and CDR2 SYGVKD come from the germline V gene. As DNA, the CDR3 is TGTGCCATCAGTGTTGTCCCCAGGGATGAGCGGTTCTTC. Protein sequence: CAISVVPRDERFF.

V and J are TRBV6-5 and TRBJ2-7; D gene ambiguous. Per the germline V gene, CDR1 is MNHEY and CDR2 is SVGAGI. V was trimmed by 4 bases and J by 1 base, leaving 20 bases between them. CDR3 length: 17 amino acids. This CDR3 reads CASSSSTMKSGSYEQYF. The CDR3 nucleotides are TGTGCCAGCAGTTCCTCAACAATGAAATCCGGGTCCTACGAGCAGTACTTC.

This clonotype was picked up a small number of times. This chain uses TRBV29-1 with TRBJ2-7; D unresolved. The CDR3 is 14 residues long. From germline, CDR1 is SQVTM and CDR2 ANQGSEA. V shed 4 bases and J shed 0 bases, with 13 bases lying between them. DNA of the CDR3: TGCAGCGTTGTCTCAGGATTTAGCTCCTACGAGCAGTACTTC. This codes for CSVVSGFSSYEQYF.

This clonotype showed up just a few times. This chain links TRBV29-1 with TRBJ1-5, with D possibly TRBD1 on 5 matching bases. The CDR3 extends over 15 amino acids. Trimming pared 4 bases from V and 2 bases from J, leaving 15 bases between. Per the germline V gene, CDR1 is SQVTM and CDR2 is ANQGSEA. CDR3 amino acids: CSVAEGLLGNQPQHF. The CDR3 bases are TGCAGCGTTGCCGAGGGGCTTTTGGGCAATCAGCCCCAGCATTTT. The complete variable domain, with remaining parts taken from reference TRBV29-1 and TRBJ1-5, reads SAVISQKPSRDICQRGTSLTIQCQVDSQVTMMFWYRQQPGQSLTLIATANQGSEATYESGFVIDKFPISRPNLTFSTLTVSNMSPEDSSIYLCSVAEGLLGNQPQHFGDGTRLSIL.

On this clonotype: The junction departs from the called germline gene at one end, perhaps through a read error. V and J are TRBV24-1 and TRBJ2-7, with D hard to call. The CDR3 extends over 15 amino acids. Germline CDR1 and CDR2: KGHDR and SFDVKD. In nucleotides, the CDR3 is TGTGCCACTAGTGACCACCGGGCCCCGTTGAATGAGCAGTACTTC. It is translated as CATSDHRAPLNEQYF.

The gene calls are TRBV7-2 and TRBJ1-5, with 7 bases identical to TRBD1. The CDR3 contains 15 residues. V lost 6 bases and J lost 6; bases outside the gene matches: 11. Germline assignment: CDR1 SGHTA and CDR2 FQGNSA. For the CDR3, the DNA is TGTGCCAGCAGTTACCGGACAGGAGGGAGTCAGCCCCAGCATTTT. The encoded protein is CASSYRTGGSQPQHF.

The chain uses TRBV27 and TRBJ1-2; a possible D gene is TRBD1 (5 bases). Germline assignment: CDR1 MNHEY and CDR2 SMNVEV (reference sequence). The CDR3 length is 14 residues. With 4 bases removed from V and 8 bases from J, the gap between germline ends came to 17 bases. CDR3 nucleotide sequence: TGTGCCAGCAGTTCTTATATTGGGGGGAGCGGCTACACCTTC. It is translated as CASSSYIGGSGYTF.

This sequence joins TRBV13 and TRBJ2-1; 12 nucleotides agree with TRBD2. This CDR3 is 18 amino acids long. CDR1 PRHDT and CDR2 FYEKMQ come from the germline V gene (reference sequence). With V trimmed by 3 bases and J by 1 base, 7 bases remained unmatched. CDR3 nucleotide sequence: TGTGCCAGCAGCTTCGGGACTAGCGGGTCATTTTCCTACAATGAGCAGTTCTTC. Its translation is CASSFGTSGSFSYNEQFF.